This is a list of T cell receptor beta chains from one sample in a study of T cells in Graves' hyperthyroidism and ophthalmopathy. From the multiplex PCR reads, TCRdb called clonotypes with MiXCR, one entry per CDR3 protein. The table shows approximately 400,000 distinct CDR3 sequences, with approximately 15% occurring only once. Sequencing used blood. Receptors originate from a woman between 18 and 29 years old with Graves' hyperthyroidism. CDR3s leave out the opening cysteine and the closing phenylalanine or tryptophan. Each record gives: J gene, V gene, CDR3 protein.

j_gene: TRBJ2-2
v_gene: TRBV7-9
CDR3aa: ASSVDRGQGGELF

j_gene: TRBJ1-2
v_gene: TRBV28
CDR3aa: ASSLPRQLYGYT

j_gene: TRBJ2-6
v_gene: TRBV19
CDR3aa: ASSINSPSGANVLT

j_gene: TRBJ2-7
v_gene: TRBV30
CDR3aa: AWSVRTSGLEQY

j_gene: TRBJ1-2
v_gene: TRBV28
CDR3aa: ASSLSRKRTGAGGYT

j_gene: TRBJ1-1
v_gene: TRBV7-7
CDR3aa: ASSSAGTPISRDTEAF

j_gene: TRBJ2-3
v_gene: TRBV3-1
CDR3aa: ASSQNVRALAGITDTQY

j_gene: TRBJ1-1
v_gene: TRBV20-1
CDR3aa: SATGRWGLTTEAF

j_gene: TRBJ1-5
v_gene: TRBV6-2/TRBV6-3
CDR3aa: ASSYPGRGSNQPQH

j_gene: TRBJ1-2
v_gene: TRBV19
CDR3aa: ASSLRQHTNYGYT

j_gene: TRBJ2-3
v_gene: TRBV20-1
CDR3aa: SARALGLAGAGPGGTDTQY

j_gene: TRBJ1-5
v_gene: TRBV10-3
CDR3aa: AISESGGNQPQH

j_gene: TRBJ2-5
v_gene: TRBV3-1
CDR3aa: ASSQGLVQQETQY

j_gene: TRBJ2-7
v_gene: TRBV20-1
CDR3aa: SAGDRALSYEQY

j_gene: TRBJ1-2
v_gene: TRBV2
CDR3aa: ASSSTLNYGYT

j_gene: TRBJ1-1
v_gene: TRBV20-1
CDR3aa: SARGPDFGRPYTEAF

j_gene: TRBJ2-1
v_gene: TRBV5-8
CDR3aa: ASSLGNGDNEQF

j_gene: TRBJ2-5
v_gene: TRBV10-3
CDR3aa: AISSRGESRETQY

j_gene: TRBJ2-3
v_gene: TRBV20-1
CDR3aa: SARDTKYTDTQY

j_gene: TRBJ1-2
v_gene: TRBV4-2
CDR3aa: ASSQTWWGRYGYT

j_gene: TRBJ1-1
v_gene: TRBV2
CDR3aa: ASRAQRAGNTEAF

j_gene: TRBJ2-7
v_gene: TRBV30
CDR3aa: AWSVRGEQY

j_gene: TRBJ1-3
v_gene: TRBV3-1
CDR3aa: ASSQDGGNTIY

j_gene: TRBJ2-5
v_gene: TRBV28
CDR3aa: ASSLYSQGQQETQY

j_gene: TRBJ2-1
v_gene: TRBV2
CDR3aa: ASRGVGDHNEQF

j_gene: TRBJ2-3
v_gene: TRBV6-1
CDR3aa: ASRIAPDITDTQY

j_gene: TRBJ2-7
v_gene: TRBV7-2
CDR3aa: ASSLGGQVSYEQY

j_gene: TRBJ2-3
v_gene: TRBV29-1
CDR3aa: SVESAGIETDTQY

j_gene: TRBJ2-1
v_gene: TRBV19
CDR3aa: ASTTSGYNEQF

j_gene: TRBJ1-5
v_gene: TRBV6-2/TRBV6-3
CDR3aa: ATGDRFNQPQH

j_gene: TRBJ1-4
v_gene: TRBV7-9
CDR3aa: ASSFDEKLF

j_gene: TRBJ1-3
v_gene: TRBV4-1
CDR3aa: ASSRNRGTGNTIY

j_gene: TRBJ2-7
v_gene: TRBV19
CDR3aa: ATRSSGRGSEQY

j_gene: TRBJ1-4
v_gene: TRBV4-2
CDR3aa: ASRPPRQGIEKLF